This T cell receptor beta chain was sequenced in a study of PD-1 blockade in classical Hodgkin lymphoma. The protocol was immunoSEQ multiplex PCR, while the TCRdb copy is restricted to in-frame clones and leaves out a portion. The sample carries about 11,000 clones, just under 85% recorded once. General study results and limits: Causes of the repertoire differences remain undefined, possibly disease activity or prior therapy.

Patients all relapsed after autologous stem cell transplantation, and there was variation in brentuximab vedotin exposure. Note on this clone: Its antigen is currently unknown.

The CDR3 runs 12 residues. Germline V gives CDR1 SGHRS, CDR2 YFSETQ. V lost 6 bases, J lost 5 bases, and 11 bases lay in between. This TCR was recovered from a human donor with classical Hodgkin lymphoma. The chain has TRBV5-1 and TRBJ1-1, with D possibly being TRBD1 (5 bases). The sample consisted of peripheral blood mononuclear cells (PBMCs), taken before the second cycle of nivolumab. CDR3 sequence reads: CASTDGGTEAFF. CDR3 coding DNA: TGCGCCAGCACCGACGGGGGTACTGAAGCTTTCTTT.